This T cell receptor beta chain derives from a study of early T cells in non-severe SARS-CoV-2 infection. The V gene's germline CDR1 is SEHNR and CDR2 FQNEAQ (reference sequence). The ends were cut back, 4 bases at V and 1 base at J, with 15 bases in the middle. The CDR3 has 16 amino acids. Unique molecular identifiers (one per individual cDNA molecule) were attached. TCRdb called the 5' RACE reads again in MiXCR, with one record for every CDR3 protein. The sample includes around 77,000 distinct CDR3 sequences, less than 15% of them seen just once. In its sample, this clonotype was seen a few times. This sequence was found in an adult who was a healthcare worker with PCR-confirmed SARS-CoV-2 infection or an uninfected control (not recorded which). The donor label of this sample is uncertain. V is TRBV7-9 and J is TRBJ2-3; D might be TRBD1 or TRBD2, each matching 5 bases. The sequenced sample was whole blood, obtained at baseline. The CDR3 sequence is CASSSAPGRGTDTQYF. In nucleotides, the CDR3 is TGTGCCAGCAGCTCCGCGCCGGGGCGAGGCACAGATACGCAGTATTTT.